The 3 T cell receptor beta chains given below trace back to one sample, sequenced in a study of T cell changes during pregnancy in multiple sclerosis (dated by TCRdb to 2018 to 2020). The library came from the immunoSEQ multiplex PCR assay. The clones in this table, taken by TCRdb from immuneACCESS, are in-frame only. Not every clone is retained; where verified, under half of the shortfall comes from an unresolved V gene, and the cause of the rest is unknown. For this sample the table gives about 84,000 clones, of which around 94% were detected only once. The top ten clones comprise about 0.99% of the sample. The sequenced sample was peripheral blood, obtained in the second trimester of pregnancy. All receptors come from a female donor in good health, enrolled as a control in a pregnancy study.

This sequence joins TRBV4-1 and TRBJ1-6; TRBD1 matches 11 bases. The V segment lost 4 bases and the J segment 5 bases; nucleotides outside the gene matches: 4. This CDR3 contains 16 residues. Germline V gives CDR1 MGHRA, CDR2 YSYEKL. CDR3 DNA: TGCGCCAGCAGCCGGGGACAGGGGGGGGATAATTCACCCCTCCACTTT. It is translated as CASSRGQGGDNSPLHF.

The rearrangement links TRBV2 to TRBJ2-2; 7 bases agree with TRBD2. In germline, CDR1 is SNHLY, CDR2 FYNNEI. The CDR3 loop spans 16 amino acids. J gave up 7 bases and V 2 bases, and 10 bases lay outside the gene matches. CDR3 nucleotide sequence: TGTGCCAGCAGTGAATCGAGTTTCCGGGGGGTCGGGGAGCTGTTTTTT. It translates to CASSESSFRGVGELFF.

This clone turned up a few times. The gene calls are TRBV18 and TRBJ2-7; tentative D call: TRBD2 (5 bases). This CDR3 is built from 15 residues. V was clipped by 3 bases and J by 2 bases, with 14 bases between them. The germline CDR1 and CDR2 sequences are KGHSH and LQKENI. The CDR3 here is CASSPGSRPPYEQYF. CDR3 in DNA: TGTGCCAGCTCACCGGGGAGCAGGCCACCCTACGAGCAGTACTTC.